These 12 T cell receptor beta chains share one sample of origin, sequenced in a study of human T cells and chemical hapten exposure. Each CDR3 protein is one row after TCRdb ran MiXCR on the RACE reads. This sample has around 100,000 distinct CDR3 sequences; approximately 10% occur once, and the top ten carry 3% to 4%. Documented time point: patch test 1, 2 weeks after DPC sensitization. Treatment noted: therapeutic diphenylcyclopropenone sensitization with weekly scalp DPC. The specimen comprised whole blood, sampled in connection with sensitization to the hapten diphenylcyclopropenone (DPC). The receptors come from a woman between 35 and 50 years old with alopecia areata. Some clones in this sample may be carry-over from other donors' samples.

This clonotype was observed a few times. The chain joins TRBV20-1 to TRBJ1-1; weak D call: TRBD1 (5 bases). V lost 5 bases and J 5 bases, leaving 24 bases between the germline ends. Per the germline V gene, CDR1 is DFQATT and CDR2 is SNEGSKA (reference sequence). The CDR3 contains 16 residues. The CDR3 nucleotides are TGCAGTGCTGAAATATGGGGGGGGAGCATATCAACTGAAGCTTTCTTT. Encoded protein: CSAEIWGGSISTEAFF.

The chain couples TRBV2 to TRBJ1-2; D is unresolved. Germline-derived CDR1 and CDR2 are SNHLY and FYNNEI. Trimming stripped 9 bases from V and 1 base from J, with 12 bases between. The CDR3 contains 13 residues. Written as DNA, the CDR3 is TGTGCCAGTACCCTAACAGTTAACTATGGCTACACCTTC. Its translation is CASTLTVNYGYTF.

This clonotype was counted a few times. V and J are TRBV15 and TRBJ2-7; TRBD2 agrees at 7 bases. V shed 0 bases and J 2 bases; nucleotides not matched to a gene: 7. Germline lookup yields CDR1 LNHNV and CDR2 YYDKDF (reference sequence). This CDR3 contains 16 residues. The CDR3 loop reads CATSRDTQRGAYEQYF. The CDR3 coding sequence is TGTGCCACCAGCAGAGACACCCAGCGGGGTGCCTACGAGCAGTACTTC.

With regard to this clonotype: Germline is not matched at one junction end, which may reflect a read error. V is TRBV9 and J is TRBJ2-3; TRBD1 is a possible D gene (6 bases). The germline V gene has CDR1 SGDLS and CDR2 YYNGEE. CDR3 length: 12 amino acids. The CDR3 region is CASSPTGDTKYF. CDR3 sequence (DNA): TGTGCCAGCAGCCCGACAGGCGATACGAAGTATTTT. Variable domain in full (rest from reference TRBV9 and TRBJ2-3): DSGVTQTPKHLITATGQRVTLRCSPRSGDLSVYWYQQSLDQGLQFLIQYYNGEERAKGNILERFSAQQFPDLHSELNLSSLELGDSALYFCASSPTGDTKYFGPGTRLTVL.

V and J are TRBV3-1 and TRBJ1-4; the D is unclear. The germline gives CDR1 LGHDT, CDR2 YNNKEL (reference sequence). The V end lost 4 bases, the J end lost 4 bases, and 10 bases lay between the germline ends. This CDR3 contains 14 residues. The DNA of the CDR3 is TGTGCCAGCAGCCTTGAAGGCGGTAATGAAAAACTGTTTTTT. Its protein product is CASSLEGGNEKLFF.

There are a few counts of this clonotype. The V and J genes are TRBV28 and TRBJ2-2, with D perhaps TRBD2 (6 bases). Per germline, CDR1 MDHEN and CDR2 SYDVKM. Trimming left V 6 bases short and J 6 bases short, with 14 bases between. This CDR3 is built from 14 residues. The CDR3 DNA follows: TGTGCCAGCAGGGGAGGAGGGATGGCCGGGGAGCTGTTTTTT. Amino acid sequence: CASRGGGMAGELFF.

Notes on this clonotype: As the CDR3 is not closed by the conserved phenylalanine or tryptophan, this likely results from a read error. CDR3 amino acids: CASSPRQTLYEQYS. In DNA, the CDR3 is TGTGCCAGCAGCCCCCGACAGACCCTCTACGAGCAGTACTCC. The chain joins TRBV28 to TRBJ2-7; D possibly corresponds to TRBD1 (5 bases). Germline V CDR1 and CDR2: MDHEN, SYDVKM. V was cut by 6 bases and J by 3 bases, with 15 bases left in between. The CDR3 has 14 amino acids.

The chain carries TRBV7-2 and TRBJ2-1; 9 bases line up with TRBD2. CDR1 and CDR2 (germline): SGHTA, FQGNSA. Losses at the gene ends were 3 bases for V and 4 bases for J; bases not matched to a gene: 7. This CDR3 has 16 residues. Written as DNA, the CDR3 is TGTGCCAGCAGCTTTTCTAGCGGGGAGGGGTACAATGAGCAGTTCTTC. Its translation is CASSFSSGEGYNEQFF.

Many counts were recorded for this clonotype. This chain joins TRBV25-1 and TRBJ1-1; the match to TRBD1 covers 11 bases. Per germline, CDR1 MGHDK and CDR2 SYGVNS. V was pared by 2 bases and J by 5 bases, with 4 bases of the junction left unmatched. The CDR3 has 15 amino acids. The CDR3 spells CASSEPGTGGTEAFF. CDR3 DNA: TGTGCCAGCAGTGAACCCGGGACAGGGGGAACTGAAGCTTTCTTT. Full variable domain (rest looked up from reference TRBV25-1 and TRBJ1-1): EADIYQTPRYLVIGTGKKITLECSQTMGHDKMYWYQQDPGMELHLIHYSYGVNSTEKGDLSSESTVSRIRTEHFPLTLESARPSHTSQYLCASSEPGTGGTEAFFGQGTRLTVV.

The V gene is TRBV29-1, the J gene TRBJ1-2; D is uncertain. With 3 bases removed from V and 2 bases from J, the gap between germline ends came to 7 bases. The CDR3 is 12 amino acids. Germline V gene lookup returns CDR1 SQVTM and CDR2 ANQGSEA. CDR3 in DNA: TGCAGCGTTGAGCGCCAGAACTATGGCTACACCTTC. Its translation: CSVERQNYGYTF.

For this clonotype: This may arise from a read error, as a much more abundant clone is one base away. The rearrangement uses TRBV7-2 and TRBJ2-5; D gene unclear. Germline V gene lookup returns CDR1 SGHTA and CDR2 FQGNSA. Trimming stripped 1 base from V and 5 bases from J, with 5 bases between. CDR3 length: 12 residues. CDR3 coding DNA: TGTGCCAGCAGCTTAGGGCGGGAGACCCAGTACTTC. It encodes CASSLGRETQYF.

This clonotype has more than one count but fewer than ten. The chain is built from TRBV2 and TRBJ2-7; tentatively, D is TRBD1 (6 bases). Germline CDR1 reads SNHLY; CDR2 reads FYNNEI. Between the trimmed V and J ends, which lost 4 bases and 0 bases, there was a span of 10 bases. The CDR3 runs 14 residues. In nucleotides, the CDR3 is TGTGCCAGCAGTGGGACAGTCCGCTCCTACGAGCAGTACTTC. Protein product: CASSGTVRSYEQYF.